These 9 T cell receptor beta chains came from one sample sequenced in a study of CD8+ T cells in alopecia areata. Once RNA had been extracted, it was reverse transcribed into cDNA to act as the sequencing template. Here immunoSEQ multiplex PCR was the method, and the copy in TCRdb shows in-frame clones only, minus some. The table includes 200,000 to 250,000 clones, around two fifths detected once. Treatment indicated: oral pan-JAK inhibitor, 5-10 mg twice daily. Sequencing was performed on CD4+ T cells sorted from blood, taken at approximately week 30, from a patient treated with tofacitinib. These receptors originate from a human donor with alopecia areata.

The chain joins TRBV5-1 to TRBJ2-1; 8 nucleotides agree with TRBD2. Germline assignment: CDR1 SGHRS and CDR2 YFSETQ. This CDR3 contains 15 residues. V was pared by 4 bases and J by 6 bases, with 9 bases of the junction left unmatched. The CDR3: CASSVTSGHVNEQFF. DNA of the CDR3: TGCGCCAGCAGCGTTACTAGCGGACACGTCAATGAGCAGTTCTTC.

The genes are TRBV29-1 and TRBJ1-6, with a weak D call TRBD1 (5 bases). Germline CDR1 reads SQVTM; CDR2 reads ANQGSEA. Trimming took 7 bases from V and 6 from J, leaving 13 bases between them. The CDR3 is 13 amino acids. The CDR3 sequence: CSAQTALNSPLHF. The CDR3 region has the DNA TGCAGCGCCCAGACAGCCCTTAATTCACCCCTCCACTTT.

This clone appeared a few times. This chain joins TRBV7-9 and TRBJ1-4, with D hard to call. Trimming cost V 2 bases and J 7 bases, with 17 bases left between them. Germline CDR1 reads SEHNR; CDR2 reads FQNEAQ (reference sequence). This CDR3 spans 16 amino acids. Here the CDR3 reads CASSLSQPGSIEKLFF. CDR3 sequence (DNA): TGTGCCAGCAGCTTAAGTCAGCCCGGCTCCATTGAAAAACTGTTTTTT.

This chain joins TRBV6-6 and TRBJ2-1; no clear D gene. Trimming removed 6 bases at V and 4 bases at J, with 7 bases between. The CDR3 is 12 amino acids. CDR1 is MNHNY, CDR2 SVGAGI, per germline (reference sequence). Written as DNA, the CDR3 is TGTGCCAGCAGCGCGAGTTACAATGAGCAGTTCTTC. This codes for CASSASYNEQFF.

This clone was counted a single time. The chain uses TRBV30 and TRBJ2-2, with TRBD2 matching over 7 bases. CDR3 size: 15 residues. CDR1 and CDR2 (germline): GTSNPN, SVGIG (reference sequence). J lost 1 base, V lost 3 bases, and 5 bases had no gene match. The CDR3 here is CAWSYLAVNTGELFF. CDR3 in DNA: TGTGCCTGGAGCTACCTAGCGGTGAACACCGGGGAGCTGTTTTTT.

The chain uses TRBV29-1 and TRBJ2-5; TRBD2 aligns across 13 bases. The V and J ends lost 4 bases and 3 bases, in that order; junction bases with no gene match: 2. The germline CDR1 and CDR2 sequences are SQVTM and ANQGSEA. The CDR3 is made up of 14 amino acids. The CDR3 bases are TGCAGCGTTGGGGGACTAGCGGGGAAAGAGACCCAGTACTTC. It encodes CSVGGLAGKETQYF.

DNA of the CDR3: TGTGCCTGGAGTGAAGGGTACGGTCAGCCCCAGCATTTT. Translated, it gives CAWSEGYGQPQHF. The chain links TRBV30 to TRBJ1-5, with D unresolved. Trimming stripped 1 base from V and 6 bases from J, with 10 bases between. Germline values: CDR1 GTSNPN, CDR2 SVGIG (reference sequence). This CDR3 region has 13 residues. Full variable domain (remainder filled in from reference TRBV30 and TRBJ1-5): SQTIHQWPATLVQPVGSPLSLECTVEGTSNPNLYWYRQAAGRGLQLLFYSVGIGQISSEVPQNLSASRPQDRQFILSSKKLLLSDSGFYLCAWSEGYGQPQHFGDGTRLSIL.

The gene calls are TRBV6-1 and TRBJ2-1; 11 bases align to TRBD2. Germline CDR1 reads MNHNS; CDR2 reads SASEGT. The J segment lost 6 bases and the V segment lost 1 base, leaving 2 bases of the junction unmatched. This CDR3 has 15 amino acids. CDR3 nucleotide sequence: TGTGCCAGCAGTGAAGGACTAGCGGGATTCAATGAGCAGTTCTTC. Encoded protein: CASSEGLAGFNEQFF.

This sequence joins TRBV29-1 and TRBJ2-7; no clear D. Germline assignment: CDR1 SQVTM and CDR2 ANQGSEA. There are 12 residues in the CDR3. V dropped 5 bases and J dropped 1 base, with 9 bases sitting between them. The CDR3 is CSVLVQSYEQYF. DNA for the CDR3: TGCAGCGTTCTCGTCCAGTCCTACGAGCAGTACTTC.